This TCR beta chain was obtained from a study of T cell repertoires in cytomegalovirus infection. Germline CDR1 and CDR2: LGHDT and YNNKEL (reference sequence). This CDR3 is built from 16 residues. TCRdb reanalysed the reads using MiXCR and keeps one entry per CDR3 protein. The table records about 180,000 distinct CDR3 sequences, around 14% of them present only once. On this clonotype: One end of the junction fails to match germline, which may point to a read error.

Material for sequencing was PBMCs. The chain joins TRBV3-1 to TRBJ1-1; maybe TRBD1 (5 bases). The receptor comes from a human donor in good health (CMV status not recorded). Some clones in this sample may be carry-over from other donors' samples. CDR3 in amino acids: CVSSQGRGFMNTEAFF. The CDR3 DNA reads as TGTGTCAGCAGCCAAGGGAGGGGATTCATGAACACTGAAGCTTTCTTT.